The entry below gives a single T cell receptor beta chain sequence along with its context. Methods used by the authors: From reference gene primer amplification, estimates of nucleated cell counts were derived. TCRdb's copy holds only in-frame clones and misses some; the assay was immunoSEQ multiplex PCR. The D gene and trimming were derived from the DNA, and the V and J assignments and clone size from that table. The data show roughly 180,000 clones, with approximately 81% seen just once and over 9.5% held by the top ten. This record belongs to a study of blood T cell repertoires in COVID-19. Study-wide context: T cells, B-cell-depleted T cells, or PBMCs provided the cDNA or gDNA that served as material.

The V and J ends lost 6 bases and 7 bases, in that order; junction bases with no gene match: 5. The CDR3 is 13 amino acids. The V and J genes are TRBV12-3 or TRBV12-4 and TRBJ1-1, with 10 positions matching TRBD1. This receptor was obtained from a woman older than 75 with active or convalescent COVID-19. Sequences were obtained from peripheral blood. The CDR3 nucleotides read TGTGCCAGCAGAAGACAGGGGGCCCTTGAAGCTTTCTTT. Its protein product is CASRRQGALEAFF.